The 20 T cell receptor beta chains in this list originate from one sample, sequenced in a study of naive and memory T cell subsets. These TCRs' antigens remain unknown. An equimolar mix of two oligonucleotides served as the beta constant-region primer for TRBC1 and TRBC2. Four rounds of PCR amplified the ligated cDNA using nested alpha and beta constant-region primers plus SP2. TCRdb re-derived calls from the UMI-ligation and nested PCR reads in MiXCR, one entry per CDR3 protein. Among 140,000 to 150,000 distinct CDR3 sequences, 20% to 25% were seen once, and the ten largest hold 0.09% to 0.13%. Notes on the study in general: Especially in CD8 cells, naive repertoires contained a few larger clonotypes, possibly CD45RA-re-expressing memory cells.

The sample consisted of naive CD4+ T cells from blood. Receptors originate from a human donor in good health.

This chain joins TRBV20-1 and TRBJ1-4; maybe TRBD1 (5 bases). V lost 2 bases, J lost 7 bases, and 17 bases lay in between. CDR3 length equals 15 residues. Germline assignment: CDR1 DFQATT and CDR2 SNEGSKA (reference sequence). CDR3 nucleotides: TGCAGTGCTAGACCCGCGGGACGAACGGCTGAAAAACTGTTTTTT. It translates to CSARPAGRTAEKLFF.

This chain links TRBV6-2 or TRBV6-3 with TRBJ2-3; no firm D call. The CDR3 extends over 14 amino acids. V dropped 8 bases and J dropped 0 bases, with 12 bases sitting between them. Germline assignment: CDR1 MNHEY and CDR2 SVGEGT. In nucleotides, the CDR3 is TGTGCCAGCGGAAACACCACTAGCACAGATACGCAGTATTTT. It encodes CASGNTTSTDTQYF.

This clonotype turned up a few times. The chain employs TRBV29-1 and TRBJ1-3, with D perhaps TRBD1 (5 bases). CDR1 is SQVTM and CDR2 is ANQGSEA in the germline V gene. The V end lost 6 bases, the J end lost 4 bases, and 25 bases lay between the germline ends. This CDR3 region has 17 residues. The CDR3 sequence is CSVAGRAGKDPGNTIYF. The CDR3 nucleotides are TGCAGCGTGGCGGGGCGCGCAGGCAAGGATCCGGGAAACACCATATATTTT.

The rearrangement uses TRBV5-4 and TRBJ2-1, with 9 bases matching TRBD1. V lost 3 bases, J lost 10 bases, and 11 bases stayed unmatched. CDR1 and CDR2 (germline): SGHNT, YYREEE (reference sequence). This CDR3 spans 15 amino acids. This CDR3 is CASSWTGDLTAEQFF. The CDR3 DNA follows: TGTGCCAGCAGCTGGACAGGGGACTTGACGGCGGAGCAGTTCTTC.

This clonotype was found a few times. This CDR3 is CASRPGTGYSGELFF. The CDR3, as DNA: TGTGCCAGCAGACCCGGGACAGGGTATTCCGGGGAGCTGTTTTTT. The V gene is TRBV6-2 or TRBV6-3, the J gene TRBJ2-2, with TRBD1 identical over 9 bases. Germline CDR1 is MNHEY and CDR2 is SVGEGT. J gave up 6 bases and V 6 bases, and 8 bases lay outside the gene matches. The CDR3 extends over 15 amino acids.

The V and J genes are TRBV6-1 and TRBJ1-1; a possible D gene is TRBD1 (6 bases). Looked up from germline, CDR1 is MNHNS and CDR2 is SASEGT. The V end lost 6 bases, the J end lost 7 bases, and 21 bases lay between the germline ends. The CDR3 runs 15 residues. CDR3 amino acids: CASRSPPTDSNEAFF. The CDR3 DNA is TGTGCCAGCAGATCACCGCCGACGGACAGCAATGAAGCTTTCTTT.

The rearrangement joins TRBV9 to TRBJ2-1; D ambiguous. The CDR3 consists of 14 residues. From germline, CDR1 is SGDLS and CDR2 YYNGEE. V dropped 6 bases and J dropped 6 bases, with 16 bases sitting between them. As DNA, the CDR3 is TGTGCCAGCACTTCCGCCATAGTCAGCAATGAGCAGTTCTTC. It is translated as CASTSAIVSNEQFF. The full variable domain, with the rest looked up from reference TRBV9 and TRBJ2-1, is DSGVTQTPKHLITATGQRVTLRCSPRSGDLSVYWYQQSLDQGLQFLIQYYNGEERAKGNILERFSAQQFPDLHSELNLSSLELGDSALYFCASTSAIVSNEQFFGPGTRLTVL.

As concerns this clonotype: A clone one base away is much larger, so this may be a read error. This chain links TRBV20-1 with TRBJ2-1; D possibly corresponds to TRBD2 (5 bases). Trimming left V 2 bases short and J 9 bases short, with 17 bases between. The CDR3 covers 14 residues. Germline CDR1 is DFQATT and CDR2 is SNEGSKA (reference sequence). CDR3 in DNA: TGCAGTGCTAGACAACTTCGGACTCGTCCTGAGCAGTTCTTC. Translation gives CSARQLRTRPEQFF.

The J gene is TRBJ2-1, the V gene TRBV5-1; D possibly corresponds to TRBD2 (5 bases). This CDR3 contains 13 residues. Germline V gene sequence: CDR1 SGHRS, CDR2 YFSETQ. V was pared by 2 bases and J by 6 bases, with 9 bases between. In DNA form, the CDR3 reads TGCGCCAGCAGCTTACTAGTAGGCAATGAGCAGTTCTTC. Protein product: CASSLLVGNEQFF.

The rearrangement uses TRBV12-3 or TRBV12-4 and TRBJ2-7; the D gene is possibly TRBD2 (5 bases). The germline V and J ends were trimmed by 3 bases and 2 bases, with 11 bases remaining between them. This CDR3 has 14 amino acids. This CDR3 is CASSFGRRPYEQYF. The CDR3 DNA reads TGTGCCAGCAGTTTTGGAAGGAGGCCCTACGAGCAGTACTTC.

This clonotype was observed at least ten times. The chain joins TRBV28 to TRBJ2-7; 8 bases match TRBD1. Germline V gives CDR1 MDHEN, CDR2 SYDVKM. The CDR3 sequence is 15 residues long. Germline trimming cut 6 bases from V and 4 bases from J; bases unmatched to any gene: 11. This CDR3 is CASRGGQGRVYEQYF. In DNA, the CDR3 is TGTGCCAGCAGGGGAGGACAGGGTCGAGTGTACGAGCAGTACTTC.

The table lists this clonotype with a few counts. The V and J genes are TRBV19 and TRBJ2-3; TRBD2 aligns across 10 bases. V dropped 4 bases and J dropped 3; count of bases not matched to a gene: 13. CDR1 and CDR2 (germline): LNHDA, SQIVND (reference sequence). The CDR3 sequence is 18 residues long. The CDR3 DNA reads TGTGCCAGTAGTAGTTGGCTAGCGGGAGAAGATTGGACAGATACGCAGTATTTT. Translated: CASSSWLAGEDWTDTQYF.

This chain joins TRBV28 and TRBJ2-1, with 9 bases identical to TRBD2. Germline V gene sequence: CDR1 MDHEN, CDR2 SYDVKM. The CDR3 extends over 14 amino acids. Losses at the gene ends were 2 bases for V and 5 bases for J; bases not matched to a gene: 1. The chain's CDR3 is CASSLRLADNEQFF. In DNA, the CDR3 is TGTGCCAGCAGTTTACGACTAGCGGACAATGAGCAGTTCTTC. The full variable domain, with the rest looked up from reference TRBV28 and TRBJ2-1, is DVKVTQSSRYLVKRTGEKVFLECVQDMDHENMFWYRQDPGLGLRLIYFSYDVKMKEKGDIPEGYSVSREKKERFSLILESASTNQTSMYLCASSLRLADNEQFFGPGTRLTVL.

J is TRBJ2-7 and V is TRBV6-5, with D hard to call. Germline loops: CDR1 MNHEY, CDR2 SVGAGI. CDR3 size: 14 residues. V was trimmed by 7 bases and J by 2 bases, leaving 15 bases between them. The CDR3 spells CASTGRAAPYEQYF. DNA of the CDR3: TGTGCCAGCACCGGACGGGCCGCGCCCTACGAGCAGTACTTC.

This clonotype was recorded at least ten times. This sequence joins TRBV29-1 and TRBJ1-2; D not resolved. CDR1 SQVTM and CDR2 ANQGSEA come from the germline V gene. Trimming left V 4 bases short and J 6 bases short, with 21 bases between. The CDR3 has 15 amino acids. The DNA for the CDR3 is TGCAGCGTTGCTACCGGGAGTTTTGCTCGCGATGGCTACACCTTC. It translates to CSVATGSFARDGYTF.

The sample holds a few counts of this clonotype. This chain uses TRBV5-1 with TRBJ2-1, with D unclear. Germline lookup yields CDR1 SGHRS and CDR2 YFSETQ. The CDR3 is 11 amino acids. Trimming cost V 4 bases and J 7 bases, with 6 bases left between them. The CDR3 region has the DNA TGCGCCAGCAGCCTACCTAATGAGCAGTTCTTC. It specifies CASSLPNEQFF.

The chain is built from TRBV7-2 and TRBJ2-7, with TRBD1 matching 8 bases. V lost 1 base and J lost 3; bases outside the gene matches: 5. Germline CDR1 is SGHTA and CDR2 is FQGNSA. The CDR3 consists of 15 residues. CDR3: CASSLGPGQGYEQYF. CDR3 bases: TGTGCCAGCAGCTTAGGACCCGGACAGGGCTACGAGCAGTACTTC.

The V gene is TRBV7-3, the J gene TRBJ2-3; D gene ambiguous. Between the trimmed V and J ends, which lost 5 bases and 0 bases, there was a span of 9 bases. The CDR3 totals 14 residues. Per the germline V gene, CDR1 is SGHTA and CDR2 is FQGTGA. The CDR3 spells CASSPTISTDTQYF. In DNA form, the CDR3 reads TGTGCCAGCAGCCCCACCATTAGCACAGATACGCAGTATTTT.

The chain has TRBV12-3 or TRBV12-4 and TRBJ1-5; the D is unclear. V gave up 5 bases and J gave up 1 base, with 6 bases separating them. CDR3 length: 13 residues. The CDR3, as DNA: TGTGCCAGCAGTCTGTGGAGCAATCAGCCCCAGCATTTT. Its protein product is CASSLWSNQPQHF.

This clonotype was detected ten times or more. The gene calls are TRBV18 and TRBJ2-1; D unresolved. The germline CDR1 and CDR2 sequences are KGHSH and LQKENI. This CDR3 has 13 amino acids. Between the trimmed V and J ends, which lost 2 bases and 4 bases, there was a span of 6 bases. CDR3 DNA sequence: TGTGCCAGCTCACCAGGCCTTTACAATGAGCAGTTCTTC. This codes for CASSPGLYNEQFF.